This entry lists 12 T cell receptor beta chains sequenced from one sample in a study of blood T cell repertoires in COVID-19. The protocol was immunoSEQ multiplex PCR, while the TCRdb copy is restricted to in-frame clones and leaves out a portion. The repertoire holds about 67,000 clones, with 87% as singletons. The specimen was peripheral blood. These receptors all come from a man in his fifties or sixties with active COVID-19.

The V call is TRBV28, the J call TRBJ2-1, with TRBD2 matching over 7 bases. The ends lost 6 bases at V and 6 bases at J; junction bases unmatched: 11. Germline CDR1 MDHEN, CDR2 SYDVKM. The CDR3 has 15 residues. The CDR3 loop reads CASRASGPSTNEQFF. DNA of the CDR3: TGTGCCAGCAGGGCTAGCGGTCCTTCGACCAATGAGCAGTTCTTC.

The gene calls are TRBV4-2 and TRBJ2-1, with 8 positions matching TRBD2. This CDR3 is built from 16 residues. The germline V gene has CDR1 LGHNA and CDR2 YNFKEQ. J was trimmed by 9 bases and V by 1 base; bases with no gene match: 11. The CDR3 coding sequence is TGTGCCAGCAGCCAAGGGGTCGGGGGGGCCTATTTTGAGCAGTTCTTC. Translated, it gives CASSQGVGGAYFEQFF.

V usage is TRBV2 and J usage is TRBJ2-7; 9 bases match TRBD2. Germline V gene lookup returns CDR1 SNHLY and CDR2 FYNNEI. This CDR3 has 14 residues. V lost 6 bases to trimming and J lost 4 bases; unmatched junction nucleotides: 7. CDR3: CASRLAGAMYEQYF. The DNA for the CDR3 is TGTGCCAGCAGATTAGCGGGGGCAATGTACGAGCAGTACTTC.

V is TRBV18 and J is TRBJ2-2; tentative D call: TRBD2 (6 bases). The CDR3 runs 16 residues. With 3 bases removed from V and 5 bases from J, the gap between germline ends came to 16 bases. CDR1 and CDR2 (germline): KGHSH, LQKENI. The CDR3 DNA follows: TGTGCCAGCTCACCGCTCGGGACTCTTGGAACCGGGGAGCTGTTTTTT. Amino acid sequence: CASSPLGTLGTGELFF.

The chain is built from TRBV28 and TRBJ1-2, with 7 bases identical to TRBD1. V lost 3 bases to trimming and J lost 0 bases; unmatched junction nucleotides: 4. The CDR3 length is 15 residues. Germline CDR1 is MDHEN and CDR2 is SYDVKM. CDR3 loop: CASSLWDSSNYGYTF. DNA for the CDR3: TGTGCCAGCAGTTTGTGGGACAGCTCTAACTATGGCTACACCTTC.

This clone occurred once. The gene calls are TRBV30 and TRBJ1-5, with a possible D match to TRBD1 (6 bases). The CDR3 covers 14 residues. With 5 bases removed from V and 3 bases from J, the gap between germline ends came to 14 bases. Germline CDR1 reads GTSNPN; CDR2 reads SVGIG (reference sequence). CDR3: CAWRAPGDNQPQHF. CDR3 coding DNA: TGTGCCTGGCGGGCACCAGGGGACAATCAGCCCCAGCATTTT.

This clone was counted once. This chain connects TRBV29-1 to TRBJ1-2; maybe TRBD1 (6 bases). In germline, CDR1 is SQVTM, CDR2 ANQGSEA. V was shortened by 7 bases and J by 4 bases, with 16 bases between the two germline ends. This CDR3 region has 13 residues. The CDR3 protein is CSAGLGRGYGYTF. CDR3 nucleotides: TGCAGCGCCGGTCTCGGCAGGGGCTATGGCTACACCTTC.

The genes are TRBV29-1 and TRBJ2-2; 9 bases agree with TRBD2. CDR3 length: 14 amino acids. Per germline, CDR1 SQVTM and CDR2 ANQGSEA. V shed 5 bases, J shed 7 bases, and the junction held 8 bases outside the gene matches. CDR3 bases: TGCAGCGTTAGCGGGGGGATCGGTAGCGGGGAGCTGTTTTTT. Translating it yields CSVSGGIGSGELFF.

The J gene is TRBJ1-1, the V gene TRBV10-3; D may be TRBD1 (6 bases). Germline-derived CDR1 and CDR2 are ENHRY and SYGVKD. The V end was cut by 9 bases, the J end by 0 bases, with 14 bases between. The CDR3 extends over 14 amino acids. The CDR3 bases are TGTGCCATTAGACAGGCTGGGATGAACACTGAAGCTTTCTTT. It translates to CAIRQAGMNTEAFF.

The V gene is TRBV28, the J gene TRBJ2-1; D is possibly TRBD2 (6 bases). Per the germline V gene, CDR1 is MDHEN and CDR2 is SYDVKM. V was pared by 8 bases and J by 12 bases, with 20 bases between. CDR3 length: 13 residues. The CDR3 DNA follows: TGTGCCAGCGGGAGAGAGGAGGGTAAAGTGCAGTTCTTC. Its protein product is CASGREEGKVQFF.

This clone is a singleton in its sample. This chain links TRBV28 with TRBJ1-6; 10 nucleotides align to TRBD1. The V gene's germline CDR1 is MDHEN and CDR2 SYDVKM. The CDR3 runs 16 residues. V dropped 4 bases and J dropped 5; count of bases not matched to a gene: 5. CDR3 loop: CASSSAGQGNNSPLHF. CDR3 DNA: TGTGCCAGCAGTTCGGCGGGACAGGGGAATAATTCACCCCTCCACTTT.

The chain is built from TRBV2 and TRBJ2-1; TRBD1 might be the D (8 bases). The CDR3 loop spans 15 amino acids. Per the germline V gene, CDR1 is SNHLY and CDR2 is FYNNEI. V was cut by 7 bases and J by 4 bases, with 17 bases left in between. CDR3 region: CASKTNRGGYNEQFF. The CDR3 coding sequence is TGTGCCAGCAAAACCAACAGGGGGGGTTACAATGAGCAGTTCTTC.